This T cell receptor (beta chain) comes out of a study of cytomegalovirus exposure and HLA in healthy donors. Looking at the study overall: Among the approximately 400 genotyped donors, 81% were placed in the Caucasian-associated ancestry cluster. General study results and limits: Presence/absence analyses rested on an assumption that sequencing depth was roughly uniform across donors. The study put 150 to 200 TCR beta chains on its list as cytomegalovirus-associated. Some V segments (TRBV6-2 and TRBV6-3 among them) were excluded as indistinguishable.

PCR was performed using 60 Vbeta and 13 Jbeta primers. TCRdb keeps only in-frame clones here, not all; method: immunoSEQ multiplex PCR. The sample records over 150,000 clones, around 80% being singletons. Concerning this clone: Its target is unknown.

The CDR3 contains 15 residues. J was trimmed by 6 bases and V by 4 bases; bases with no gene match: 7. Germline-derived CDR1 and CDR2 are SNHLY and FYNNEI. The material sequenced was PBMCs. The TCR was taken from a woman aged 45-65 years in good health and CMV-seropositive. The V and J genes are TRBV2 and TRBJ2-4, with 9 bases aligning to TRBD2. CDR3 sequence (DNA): TGTGCCAGCAGTGGATCTAGCGGGAACTTAAACATTCAGTACTTC. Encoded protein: CASSGSSGNLNIQYF.